This TCR beta chain was recorded in a study of T cell repertoires in cytomegalovirus infection. Study background: Recently identified HLA-C-restricted CMV epitopes were among the peptides used. Based on public TCR beta signatures, there were indications of CMV infection and of a matching HLA type.

TCRdb reprocessed the reads with MiXCR, giving one entry per CDR3 protein. The sample shows about 570,000 distinct CDR3 sequences, over 35% of them seen only once. Study-wide points: The response measured ex vivo was dominated by TCR beta clonotypes (HLA-C-restricted and CMV-specific). Of the TCR beta families, the public ones yielded a cumulative frequency that identified carriers of CMV plus the relevant HLA.

This clonotype was seen a few times. The antigen remains unidentified. The CDR3 has 15 amino acids. Germline lookup yields CDR1 SGHTA and CDR2 FQGNSA. V lost 1 base and J lost 3, with 13 bases in between. The chain is built from TRBV7-2 and TRBJ2-7; D remains unclear. The sequence derives from a human donor in good health (CMV status not recorded). Some clones in this sample may be carry-over from other donors' samples. The source was cultured PBMCs, collected from culture after CMV antigen stimulation. The CDR3 reads CASSLVGSLNYEQYF. The DNA for the CDR3 is TGTGCCAGCAGCTTAGTGGGCAGTCTAAACTACGAGCAGTACTTC.